What follows is one T cell receptor beta chain and its context. Its antigen is not known. The data stem from a study of Tregs in tolerant kidney transplant recipients. Using immunoSEQ multiplex PCR, the repertoire was profiled, and TCRdb retains in-frame clones only, with some absent. The sample shows about 31,000 clones, about four fifths of them seen only once. Input material: Tregs from blood cultured with allogeneic cells. This receptor was taken from a human donor in good health.

This chain's CDR3 is CAWSVVGADTQYF. The CDR3, as DNA: TGTGCCTGGAGTGTGGTGGGGGCAGATACGCAGTATTTT. V is TRBV30 and J is TRBJ2-3, with D possibly called TRBD1 or TRBD2 (5 bases each). This CDR3 is built from 13 residues. In germline, CDR1 is GTSNPN, CDR2 SVGIG (reference sequence). V was cut by 0 bases and J by 4 bases, with 8 bases left in between.